The rows below give T cell receptor beta chains drawn from one sample of a study of T-cell reconstitution after alpha-beta-depleted transplantation in children. TCRdb reanalysed the PCR reads using MiXCR and keeps one entry per CDR3 protein. This table has 350,000 to 450,000 distinct CDR3 sequences, 10% to 15% appearing once. The material sequenced was PBMCs, taken from the stem cell graft. The source of these receptors is a human donor who donated a stem cell graft to a child with Fanconi anemia. The CDR3 runs from the conserved cysteine through the conserved F or W. Fields, in order: V gene, D gene, clone size, J gene, CDR3 protein, CDR3 DNA. A D gene is named only where the DNA matches it firmly. Not every row has a clone size; where given, it reads once, few, many or a size class.

>TRBV7-2|TRBD1|-|TRBJ1-6
CASSSRTGPSPLHF
TGTGCCAGCAGCTCCAGGACAGGACCGTCACCCCTCCACTTT
>TRBV3-1|TRBD1|few|TRBJ1-5
CASSVTGDNQPQHF
TGTGCCAGCAGCGTAACAGGGGACAATCAGCCCCAGCATTTT
>TRBV24-1|TRBD2|-|TRBJ2-1
CATSERGSSYNEQFF
TGTGCCACCTCCGAGCGGGGCAGCTCCTACAATGAGCAGTTCTTC
>TRBV5-1|TRBD2|few|TRBJ2-5
CASSLQGSGEFQETQYF
TGCGCCAGCAGCTTGCAGGGTAGCGGGGAATTCCAAGAGACCCAGTACTTC
>TRBV5-1|TRBD1|few|TRBJ1-2
CASSSGQDGVFAGYTF
TGCGCCAGCAGCTCTGGACAGGACGGGGTGTTCGCCGGCTACACCTTC
>TRBV4-3|-|many|TRBJ2-2
CASSLQQGPTNTGELFF
TGCGCCAGCAGCCTCCAACAGGGACCCACGAACACCGGGGAGCTGTTTTTT
>TRBV12-3/TRBV12-4|-|many|TRBJ1-1
CASSFLVNTEAFF
TGTGCCAGCAGTTTCTTGGTGAACACTGAAGCTTTCTTT
>TRBV10-3|TRBD1|few|TRBJ1-5
CAIGTGASNQPQHF
TGTGCCATCGGGACAGGGGCGAGCAATCAGCCCCAGCATTTT
>TRBV5-5|-|-|TRBJ1-1
CASSPSAGQENTEAFF
TGTGCCAGCAGCCCCTCTGCGGGCCAAGAGAACACTGAAGCTTTCTTT
>TRBV28|TRBD1|-|TRBJ2-3
CASSLLSKKGNRGVADTQYF
TGTGCCAGCAGTTTATTATCAAAAAAGGGGAACAGGGGAGTCGCAGATACGCAGTATTTT
>TRBV19|TRBD1|-|TRBJ1-2
CASGDRGRRGYTF
TGTGCCAGTGGGGACAGGGGGCGACGTGGCTACACCTTC
>TRBV4-3|-|-|TRBJ1-6
CASSQVGGVNSPLHF
TGCGCCAGCAGCCAAGTAGGGGGGGTCAATTCACCCCTCCACTTT
>TRBV3-1|-|few|TRBJ1-2
CASSQGVSHTF
TGTGCCAGCAGCCAAGGCGTAAGCCACACCTTC
>TRBV14|-|many|TRBJ2-1
CASSQVRGDEQFF
TGTGCCAGCAGCCAAGTCAGGGGGGATGAGCAGTTCTTC
>TRBV5-5|-|-|TRBJ2-1
CASSVGVTYNEQFF
TGTGCCAGCAGCGTGGGGGTTACCTACAATGAGCAGTTCTTC
>TRBV2|-|-|TRBJ2-3
CASTTWEGDTQYF
TGTGCCAGTACAACTTGGGAAGGAGATACGCAGTATTTT
>TRBV3-1|-|-|TRBJ2-7
CASSRQAGSPYEQYF
TGTGCCAGCAGCCGACAAGCCGGGTCCCCCTACGAGCAGTACTTC
>TRBV20-1|TRBD2|-|TRBJ2-1
CSADPRGGGNNEQFF
TGCAGTGCTGACCCCCGCGGGGGGGGAAACAATGAGCAGTTCTTC
>TRBV12-3/TRBV12-4|-|many|TRBJ1-1
CASSFQMNTEAFF
TGTGCCAGCAGTTTCCAGATGAACACTGAAGCTTTCTTT
>TRBV4-2|-|few|TRBJ1-3
CASSQRGFGNTIYF
TGTGCCAGCAGCCAAAGAGGGTTTGGGAACACCATATATTTT
>TRBV29-1|TRBD1|-|TRBJ2-7
CSGKQGDAYEQYF
TGCAGCGGGAAACAGGGGGATGCCTACGAGCAGTACTTC
>TRBV5-1|-|many|TRBJ1-1
CASSLVPAPNTEAFF
TGCGCCAGCAGCTTGGTACCAGCTCCGAACACTGAAGCTTTCTTT
>TRBV2|-|few|TRBJ1-1
CASSGQAALNTEAFF
TGTGCCAGCAGTGGACAGGCCGCCCTGAACACTGAAGCTTTCTTT
>TRBV27|-|many|TRBJ2-3
CASSSEAHTDTQYF
TGTGCCAGCAGTTCAGAAGCCCACACAGATACGCAGTATTTT
>TRBV6-5|-|-|TRBJ2-7
CASRNSGKGEQYF
TGTGCCAGCAGGAATTCGGGCAAGGGGGAGCAGTACTTC
>TRBV4-3|TRBD1|few|TRBJ1-4
CASSQYPGTDNEKLFF
TGCGCCAGCAGCCAATACCCCGGGACAGACAATGAAAAACTGTTTTTT
>TRBV4-1|-|many|TRBJ2-6
CASSQEGHPSGANVLTF
TGCGCCAGCAGCCAAGAGGGACATCCCTCTGGGGCCAACGTCCTGACTTTC
>TRBV9|TRBD1|-|TRBJ1-2
CASSGWDSPYGYTF
TGTGCCAGCAGCGGCTGGGACAGTCCCTATGGCTACACCTTC
>TRBV5-1|-|few|TRBJ2-3
CASSLDGAAGTDTQYF
TGCGCCAGCAGCTTGGACGGGGCGGCCGGGACAGATACGCAGTATTTT
>TRBV27|-|few|TRBJ2-7
CASNTGSAGDYEQYF
TGTGCCAGCAATACGGGTTCAGCAGGTGACTACGAGCAGTACTTC
>TRBV12-3/TRBV12-4|-|many|TRBJ2-7
CASSPGYQQYF
TGTGCCAGCAGTCCTGGGTATCAGCAGTACTTC
>TRBV29-1|-|-|TRBJ1-2
CSVDRTEKGGYTF
TGCAGCGTTGACCGGACCGAAAAGGGCGGCTACACCTTC
>TRBV28|-|-|TRBJ1-5
CASSLPWSNQPQHF
TGTGCCAGCAGTTTGCCCTGGTCCAATCAGCCCCAGCATTTT
>TRBV3-1|TRBD1|few|TRBJ2-5
CASSQVRGQSETQYF
TGTGCCAGCAGCCAAGTGAGGGGGCAGTCGGAGACCCAGTACTTC
>TRBV7-9|TRBD1|-|TRBJ1-5
CASSLATGVAQPQHF
TGTGCCAGCAGCTTAGCGACAGGGGTTGCACAGCCCCAGCATTTT
>TRBV10-3|-|few|TRBJ1-2
CAISESAAGNSEEGGYTF
TGTGCCATCAGTGAGTCGGCCGCTGGGAACTCAGAGGAGGGAGGCTACACCTTC
>TRBV7-8|TRBD1|few|TRBJ1-1
CASSLRQGGEAFF
TGTGCCAGCAGCCTCAGACAGGGAGGTGAAGCTTTCTTT
>TRBV20-1|-|few|TRBJ2-1
CSAGRRLNEQFF
TGCAGCGCCGGGAGACGTCTCAATGAGCAGTTCTTC
>TRBV10-3|-|few|TRBJ2-2
CAISDLDGENTGELFF
TGTGCCATCAGTGACCTGGACGGGGAGAACACCGGGGAGCTGTTTTTT
>TRBV7-2|-|few|TRBJ2-6
CASSPWRSGANVLTF
TGTGCCAGCAGCCCGTGGCGCTCTGGGGCCAACGTCCTGACTTTC
>TRBV20-1|-|many|TRBJ1-3
CSAEGGIYGNTIYF
TGCAGTGCCGAGGGGGGAATATATGGAAACACCATATATTTT
>TRBV3-1|-|-|TRBJ2-5
CASSQDVRDFGGETQYF
TGTGCCAGCAGCCAAGATGTAAGGGACTTTGGGGGCGAGACCCAGTACTTC
>TRBV7-3|-|-|TRBJ2-1
CASSLVKDNEQFF
TGTGCCAGCAGCTTGGTCAAAGACAATGAGCAGTTCTTC
>TRBV5-1|-|few|TRBJ2-1
CASSLGGRGVNSRSYNEQFF
TGCGCCAGCAGCTTGGGGGGGCGCGGCGTAAACAGCAGGTCCTACAATGAGCAGTTCTTC
>TRBV9|-|-|TRBJ2-1
CASNAQGYDEQFF
TGTGCCAGCAACGCCCAGGGTTACGATGAGCAGTTCTTC
>TRBV11-2|TRBD2|-|TRBJ2-3
CASSLDYGGDATQYF
TGTGCCAGCAGCTTAGATTACGGGGGGGATGCTACGCAGTATTTT